The 30 T cell receptor beta chains listed next were all sequenced from one sample in a study of blood T cell repertoires in COVID-19. The method was immunoSEQ multiplex PCR; TCRdb's version includes in-frame clones alone and lacks a portion of them. The table records about 120,000 clones, roughly three quarters of them present only once. Material for sequencing was peripheral blood. All receptors derive from a human donor in a cohort sampled during active COVID-19.

CDR3: CASSLTGVGSYEQYF. The CDR3 DNA sequence: TGTGCCAGCAGCTTAACAGGGGTAGGTTCCTACGAGCAGTACTTC. The chain couples TRBV7-9 to TRBJ2-7; 7 bases align to TRBD1. CDR1 and CDR2 from the germline V gene are SEHNR and FQNEAQ (reference sequence). This CDR3 has 15 residues. V lost 2 bases and J lost 1; bases outside the gene matches: 5.

The sample holds a few counts of this clone. The chain has TRBV11-3 and TRBJ2-7, with TRBD2 identical over 9 bases. CDR3 size: 15 residues. In germline, CDR1 is SGHNT, CDR2 YENEEA. V shed 0 bases and J 6 bases; nucleotides not matched to a gene: 6. CDR3 sequence (DNA): TGTGCCAGCAGCTTAGATGGCGGGGGGGCCAGCGAGCAGTACTTC. It encodes CASSLDGGGASEQYF.

The CDR3 DNA is TGTGCCAGCAGTGAAGGGGGCCTTAGGAGCAATCAGCCCCAGCATTTT. It is translated as CASSEGGLRSNQPQHF. The rearrangement joins TRBV2 to TRBJ1-5; the D gene is possibly TRBD1 (5 bases). CDR3 length equals 16 residues. The V gene lost 1 base and the J gene lost 1 base, with 11 bases spanning the gap. Germline values: CDR1 SNHLY, CDR2 FYNNEI.

This chain links TRBV6-5 with TRBJ2-1; TRBD2 aligns across 7 bases. With V trimmed by 7 bases and J by 10 bases, 4 bases remained unmatched. Germline-derived CDR1 and CDR2 are MNHEY and SVGAGI. The CDR3 sequence is 11 residues long. CDR3 coding DNA: TGTGCCAGCACCAACGGGAGGGAGCAGTTCTTC. Its translation is CASTNGREQFF.

This clone was found a few times. J is TRBJ1-2 and V is TRBV19; D is unresolved. Germline assignment: CDR1 LNHDA and CDR2 SQIVND (reference sequence). This CDR3 region has 13 residues. V gave up 2 bases and J gave up 3 bases, with 7 bases separating them. CDR3 coding DNA: TGTGCCAGTAGTATATACCGGGACTATGGCTACACCTTC. Its translation is CASSIYRDYGYTF.

This sequence joins TRBV7-9 and TRBJ1-1; no firm D call. V lost 2 bases and J 7 bases, leaving 8 bases between the germline ends. This CDR3 region has 12 residues. Germline V gene data show CDR1 as SEHNR and CDR2 as FQNEAQ (reference sequence). CDR3 DNA sequence: TGTGCCAGCAGCTTATACGAGAGTGAAGCTTTCTTT. This codes for CASSLYESEAFF.

This clone has just one count. The V and J genes are TRBV11-3 and TRBJ2-7; D is possibly TRBD2 (6 bases). Germline values: CDR1 SGHNT, CDR2 YENEEA. The CDR3 is 15 residues long. Between the trimmed V and J ends, which lost 2 bases and 0 bases, there was a span of 11 bases. The CDR3 DNA reads TGTGCCAGCAGCTTACGACGGGAGTTCTCCTACGAGCAGTACTTC. Its translation: CASSLRREFSYEQYF.

V usage is TRBV29-1 and J usage is TRBJ2-1, with D maybe TRBD1 (6 bases). CDR1 and CDR2 (germline): SQVTM, ANQGSEA. The CDR3 is 14 amino acids. Trimming took 7 bases from V and 0 from J, leaving 13 bases between them. CDR3 sequence: CSGRTASSYNEQFF. The DNA for the CDR3 is TGCAGCGGAAGGACAGCTAGCTCCTACAATGAGCAGTTCTTC.

This chain's CDR3 is CASSSRRGGYTF. CDR3 coding DNA: TGTGCCAGCAGCTCTCGGCGCGGGGGCTACACCTTC. The chain uses TRBV7-9 and TRBJ1-2; D uncertain. Looked up from germline, CDR1 is SEHNR and CDR2 is FQNEAQ (reference sequence). CDR3 size: 12 residues. The V and J ends lost 4 bases and 8 bases respectively, with 11 bases between them.

This clone was detected a few times. This chain joins TRBV30 and TRBJ2-7; the D gene is possibly TRBD1 (5 bases). V lost 2 bases and J lost 6, with 20 bases in between. CDR1 GTSNPN and CDR2 SVGIG come from the germline V gene (reference sequence). CDR3 size: 15 residues. The CDR3 loop is CAWSSRLWGHGEQYF. The DNA for the CDR3 is TGTGCCTGGAGTTCCCGCCTTTGGGGCCACGGCGAGCAGTACTTC.

This chain joins TRBV27 and TRBJ1-1; tentative D call: TRBD1 (6 bases). There are 15 residues in the CDR3. V lost 2 bases and J lost 4, with 14 bases in between. Germline-derived CDR1 and CDR2 are MNHEY and SMNVEV (reference sequence). This chain's CDR3 is CASSLLFEGVTEAFF. The CDR3 DNA reads TGTGCCAGCAGTTTACTCTTCGAGGGGGTCACTGAAGCTTTCTTT.

V and J are TRBV4-1 and TRBJ2-6; 10 bases map to TRBD2. V dropped 4 bases and J dropped 0; count of bases not matched to a gene: 6. CDR1 is MGHRA, CDR2 YSYEKL, per germline. This CDR3 contains 18 residues. The CDR3 sequence is CASSLRLAGTSGANVLTF. For the CDR3, the DNA is TGCGCCAGCAGCCTGAGACTAGCGGGCACCTCTGGGGCCAACGTCCTGACTTTC.

This chain links TRBV5-1 with TRBJ2-5, with D maybe TRBD1 (6 bases). CDR3 size: 14 residues. Trimming pared 4 bases from V and 2 bases from J, leaving 12 bases between. Germline CDR1 SGHRS, CDR2 YFSETQ. The CDR3 nucleotides are TGCGCCAGCAGCCGAGCCGGACAGCAAGAGACCCAGTACTTC. Protein sequence: CASSRAGQQETQYF. The whole variable domain, remainder taken from reference TRBV5-1 and TRBJ2-5, is KAGVTQTPRYLIKTRGQQVTLSCSPISGHRSVSWYQQTPGQGLQFLFEYFSETQRNKGNFPGRFSGRQFSNSRSEMNVSTLELGDSALYLCASSRAGQQETQYFGPGTRLLVL.

This clone was observed once. The chain joins TRBV11-2 to TRBJ1-2, with D possibly matching TRBD1 (6 bases). The length of the CDR3 is 14 residues. Germline lookup yields CDR1 SGHAT and CDR2 FQNNGV. V was cut by 1 base and J by 4 bases, with 10 bases left in between. The CDR3 reads CASSLAQGGYGYTF. The CDR3 nucleotides are TGTGCCAGCAGCTTAGCACAGGGCGGCTATGGCTACACCTTC.

The genes are TRBV24-1 and TRBJ1-4; D perhaps matches TRBD1 (5 bases). Germline CDR1 is KGHDR and CDR2 is SFDVKD. There are 15 residues in the CDR3. Trimming pared 4 bases from V and 4 bases from J, leaving 12 bases between. The CDR3 region is CATSEGDSSNEKLFF. The CDR3 DNA is TGTGCCACCAGTGAGGGCGACAGCAGTAATGAAAAACTGTTTTTT.

This chain uses TRBV3-1 (or the pseudogene TRBV3-2) with TRBJ2-7, with D tentatively TRBD1 (6 bases). The germline V and J ends were trimmed by 4 bases and 0 bases, with 10 bases remaining between them. Germline assignment: CDR1 LGHDT and CDR2 YNNKEL (reference sequence). This CDR3 is built from 14 residues. The CDR3 sequence is CASSPGHRSYEQYF. CDR3 nucleotides: TGTGCCAGCAGCCCGGGACACCGCTCCTACGAGCAGTACTTC.

This clone was seen a handful of times. The chain's CDR3 is CASSPGQALSVQYF. In nucleotides, the CDR3 is TGCGCCAGCAGTCCGGGACAGGCCCTCTCCGTCCAGTACTTC. This sequence joins TRBV10-2 and TRBJ2-7; TRBD1 matches 8 bases. V was clipped by 5 bases and J by 10 bases; unmatched bases: 13. The CDR3 covers 14 residues. Germline CDR1 WSHSY, CDR2 SAAADI.

The J gene is TRBJ1-1, the V gene TRBV11-3; tentatively, D is TRBD1 (6 bases). V lost 3 bases and J lost 4, with 15 bases in between. Per germline, CDR1 SGHNT and CDR2 YENEEA. The CDR3 has 15 residues. In DNA, the CDR3 is TGTGCCAGCAGCTTCAGAGGGGGTGGAGGCACTGAAGCTTTCTTT. Amino acid sequence: CASSFRGGGGTEAFF.

Remarks on this clone: The sample has other DNA sequences that encode this CDR3 too. The rearrangement joins TRBV20-1 to TRBJ1-3; no reliable D call. This CDR3 is 11 amino acids long. Trimming removed 6 bases from V and 4 bases from J, with 7 bases in between. Germline V gene lookup returns CDR1 DFQATT and CDR2 SNEGSKA (reference sequence). The CDR3 spells CSASRGNTIYF. DNA for the CDR3: TGCAGTGCCTCCAGAGGAAACACCATATATTTT.

The V call is TRBV12-3 or TRBV12-4, the J call TRBJ1-2, with D possibly TRBD1 on 6 matching bases. The CDR3 is 13 residues long. V dropped 5 bases and J dropped 0 bases, with 7 bases sitting between them. Here the CDR3 reads CASSGQSNYGYTF. CDR3 bases: TGTGCCAGCAGTGGACAGTCTAACTATGGCTACACCTTC.

This clone was observed a handful of times. The chain carries TRBV18 and TRBJ2-7; D gene uncertain. The CDR3 has 12 amino acids. The germline V gene has CDR1 KGHSH and CDR2 LQKENI. Trimming took 6 bases from V and 5 from J, leaving 11 bases between them. The CDR3 protein is CASSPNRDEQYF. The CDR3 nucleotides are TGTGCCAGCTCTCCCAATCGGGACGAGCAGTACTTC.

The chain employs TRBV2 and TRBJ1-5; no clear D gene. There are 15 residues in the CDR3. Germline-derived CDR1 and CDR2 are SNHLY and FYNNEI. V was pared by 4 bases and J by 1 base, with 11 bases between. CDR3 nucleotide sequence: TGTGCCAGCAGTGTAGATCAATTGAGCAATCAGCCCCAGCATTTT. It encodes CASSVDQLSNQPQHF.

This chain connects TRBV28 to TRBJ2-7; D gene ambiguous. V was cut by 4 bases and J by 3 bases, with 7 bases left in between. The CDR3 has 12 amino acids. Looked up from germline, CDR1 is MDHEN and CDR2 is SYDVKM. DNA for the CDR3: TGTGCCAGCAGTTATATAGACTACGAGCAGTACTTC. Translating gives CASSYIDYEQYF.

This clone occurred a few times. The genes are TRBV5-1 and TRBJ2-7; D remains ambiguous. The CDR3 is 14 residues long. With 1 base removed from V and 4 bases from J, the gap between germline ends came to 12 bases. The germline V gene encodes CDR1 SGHRS and CDR2 YFSETQ. The CDR3 DNA sequence: TGCGCCAGCAGCTTGTCTCGCGGAGCGTACGAGCAGTACTTC. This codes for CASSLSRGAYEQYF. The full variable domain, completed using reference TRBV5-1 and TRBJ2-7, is KAGVTQTPRYLIKTRGQQVTLSCSPISGHRSVSWYQQTPGQGLQFLFEYFSETQRNKGNFPGRFSGRQFSNSRSEMNVSTLELGDSALYLCASSLSRGAYEQYFGPGTRLTVT.

The chain combines TRBV5-5 with TRBJ1-1; 9 bases map to TRBD1. The junction had 4 bases not matched to a gene; V was cut back by 3 bases and J by 7 bases. CDR3 length equals 13 residues. Looked up from germline, CDR1 is SGHKS and CDR2 is YYEKEE (reference sequence). The CDR3 sequence is CASSYGQGFEAFF. The CDR3 region has the DNA TGTGCCAGCAGCTACGGACAGGGGTTTGAAGCTTTCTTT.

V and J are TRBV27 and TRBJ2-7; tentatively, D is TRBD2 (7 bases). Deletions cut 1 base from V and 6 bases from J, with 10 bases between. The CDR3 is 13 residues long. The germline V gene encodes CDR1 MNHEY and CDR2 SMNVEV (reference sequence). CDR3: CASSLWGGSEQYF. The CDR3 region has the DNA TGTGCCAGCAGTTTATGGGGGGGCTCCGAGCAGTACTTC.

The gene calls are TRBV12-3 or TRBV12-4 and TRBJ2-7; D ambiguous. CDR3 length equals 13 residues. V lost 3 bases and J lost 6, with 12 bases in between. The CDR3 sequence: CASSFDRRAEQYF. CDR3 nucleotides: TGTGCCAGCAGTTTCGATAGGAGAGCCGAGCAGTACTTC.

The J gene is TRBJ2-5, the V gene TRBV15; D is possibly TRBD2 (6 bases). The CDR3 extends over 14 amino acids. V gave up 3 bases and J gave up 0 bases, with 8 bases separating them. The V gene's germline CDR1 is LNHNV and CDR2 YYDKDF (reference sequence). The chain's CDR3 is CATSSGGNQETQYF. CDR3 nucleotides: TGTGCCACCAGCAGCGGGGGTAACCAAGAGACCCAGTACTTC.

V usage is TRBV7-9 and J usage is TRBJ2-7; 11 bases fit TRBD1. Germline-derived CDR1 and CDR2 are SEHNR and FQNEAQ (reference sequence). J gave up 6 bases and V 5 bases, and 6 bases lay outside the gene matches. This CDR3 is 14 amino acids long. The CDR3 coding sequence is TGTGCCAGCAGCCCCCGGGACAGGGGGGGCGAGCAGTACTTC. As protein: CASSPRDRGGEQYF.

The chain combines TRBV28 with TRBJ2-1; 15 bases are a match to TRBD2. This CDR3 spans 19 amino acids. The germline V gene has CDR1 MDHEN and CDR2 SYDVKM. V was clipped by 6 bases and J by 4 bases; unmatched bases: 13. The CDR3 spells CASSHGLAGGPYSYNEQFF. CDR3 sequence (DNA): TGTGCCAGCAGCCACGGACTAGCGGGAGGGCCTTATTCGTACAATGAGCAGTTCTTC.